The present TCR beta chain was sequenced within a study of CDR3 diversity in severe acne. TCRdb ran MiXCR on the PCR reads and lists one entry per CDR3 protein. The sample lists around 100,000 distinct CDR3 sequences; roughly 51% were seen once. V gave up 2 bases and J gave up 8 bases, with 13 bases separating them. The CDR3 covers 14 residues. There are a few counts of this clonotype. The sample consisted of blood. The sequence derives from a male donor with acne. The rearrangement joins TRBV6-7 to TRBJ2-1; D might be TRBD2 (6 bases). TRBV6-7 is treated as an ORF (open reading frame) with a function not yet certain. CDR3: CASSYPEAGDEQFF. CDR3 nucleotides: TGTGCCAGCAGTTACCCGGAAGCGGGCGATGAGCAGTTCTTC.